This T cell receptor beta chain was documented in a study of T cell changes during pregnancy in multiple sclerosis (dated by TCRdb to 2018 to 2020). Some background on the complete study: In women with multiple sclerosis, the researchers looked at how the T cell repertoire shifted as pregnancy progressed.

Worth noting for this clone: Its antigen is currently not known. Base-call qualities are not available, and no considerably larger clone is one nucleotide away.

Taken from cysteine to phenylalanine, the CDR3 has 18 residues. Only the CDR3 region is kept as DNA, spanning 54 bases read in frame from base 1. Here V drops 5 bases and J drops 2 bases, and the junction holds 9 bases not matched to any gene. The germline V gene sets CDR1 to SGHTA and CDR2 to FQGNSA. Library method: the immunoSEQ multiplex PCR assay. TCRdb limited this immuneACCESS table to in-frame rearrangements with V and J called. A share of clones is missing; checked studies link under half to unresolved V genes, and the rest is unexplained. The sample data list tens of thousands of clones, and approximately 90% of these were observed just once. The ten largest make up 0.85% to 0.95% of the sample.

The source material was peripheral blood, sampled before pregnancy. This clonotype was obtained from a female donor with multiple sclerosis, enrolled in a pregnancy study. This chain is built from TRBV7-2 and TRBJ2-2; 12 bases in the junction line up with TRBD2. The DNA sequence is as follows: TGTGCCAGCAGCCCAAAGACTAGCGGGGGCCCAAACACCGGGGAGCTGTTTTTT. The translation is CASSPKTSGGPNTGELFF. Here the CDR3 is joined to the reference TRBV7-2 and TRBJ2-2 genes, and the full variable domain is: GAGVSQSPSNKVTEKGKDVELRCDPISGHTALYWYRQSLGQGLEFLIYFQGNSAPDKSGLPSDRFSAERTGGSVSTLTIQRTQQEDSAVYLCASSPKTSGGPNTGELFFGEGSRLTVL.